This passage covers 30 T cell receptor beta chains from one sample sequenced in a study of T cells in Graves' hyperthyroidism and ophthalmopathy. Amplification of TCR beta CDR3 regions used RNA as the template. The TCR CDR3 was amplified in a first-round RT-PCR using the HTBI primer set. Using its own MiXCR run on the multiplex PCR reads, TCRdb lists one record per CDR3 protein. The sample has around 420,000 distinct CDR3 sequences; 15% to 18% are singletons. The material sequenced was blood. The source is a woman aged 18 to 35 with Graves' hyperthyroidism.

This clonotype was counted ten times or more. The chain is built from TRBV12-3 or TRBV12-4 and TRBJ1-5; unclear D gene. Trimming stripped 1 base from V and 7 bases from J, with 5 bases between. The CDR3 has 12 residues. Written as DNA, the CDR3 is TGTGCCAGCAGTTTAGATGACCAGCCCCAGCATTTT. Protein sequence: CASSLDDQPQHF.

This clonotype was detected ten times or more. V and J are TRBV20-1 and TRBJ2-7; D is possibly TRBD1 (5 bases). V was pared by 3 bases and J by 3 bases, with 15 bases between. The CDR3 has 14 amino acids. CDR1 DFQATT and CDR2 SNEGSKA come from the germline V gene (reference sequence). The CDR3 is CSASRQGKGYEQYF. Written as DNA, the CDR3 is TGCAGTGCTAGCAGGCAGGGCAAAGGCTACGAGCAGTACTTC.

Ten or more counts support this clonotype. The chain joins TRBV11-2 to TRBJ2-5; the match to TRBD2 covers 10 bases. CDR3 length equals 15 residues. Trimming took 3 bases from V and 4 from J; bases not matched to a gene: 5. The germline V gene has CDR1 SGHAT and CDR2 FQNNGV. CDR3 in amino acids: CASSFTSGAPETQYF. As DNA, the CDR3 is TGTGCCAGCAGCTTTACTAGCGGGGCCCCAGAGACCCAGTACTTC.

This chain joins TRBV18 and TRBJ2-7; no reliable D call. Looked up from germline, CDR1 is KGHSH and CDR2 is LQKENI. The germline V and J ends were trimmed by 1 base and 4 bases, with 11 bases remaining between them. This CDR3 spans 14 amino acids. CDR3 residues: CASSPLLAEYEQYF. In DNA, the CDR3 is TGTGCCAGCTCACCACTACTGGCAGAATACGAGCAGTACTTC.

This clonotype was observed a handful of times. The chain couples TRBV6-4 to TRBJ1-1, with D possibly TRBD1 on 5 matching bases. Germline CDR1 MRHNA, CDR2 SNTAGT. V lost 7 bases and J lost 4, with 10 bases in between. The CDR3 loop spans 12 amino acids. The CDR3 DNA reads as TGTGCCAGCAAGGGGCCGGGCACTGAAGCTTTCTTT. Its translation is CASKGPGTEAFF.

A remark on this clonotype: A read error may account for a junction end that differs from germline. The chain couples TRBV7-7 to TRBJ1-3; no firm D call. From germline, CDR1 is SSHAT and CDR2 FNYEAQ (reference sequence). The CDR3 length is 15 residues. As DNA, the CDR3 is TGTGCTAGCAGCTTATTTTTCGGCTCTGGAAACACCATATATTTT. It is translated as CASSLFFGSGNTIYF. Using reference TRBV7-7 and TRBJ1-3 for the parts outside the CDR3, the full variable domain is GAGVSQSPRYKVTKRGQDVTLRCDPISSHATLYWYQQALGQGPEFLTYFNYEAQPDKSGLPSDRFSAERPEGSISTLTIQRTEQRDSAMYRCASSLFFGSGNTIYFGEGSWLTVV.

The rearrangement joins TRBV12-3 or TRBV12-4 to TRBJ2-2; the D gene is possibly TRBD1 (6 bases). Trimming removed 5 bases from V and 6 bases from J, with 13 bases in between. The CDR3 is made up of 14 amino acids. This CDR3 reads CASSRQQGSGELFF. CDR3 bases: TGTGCCAGCAGTCGACAACAGGGTTCCGGGGAGCTGTTTTTT.

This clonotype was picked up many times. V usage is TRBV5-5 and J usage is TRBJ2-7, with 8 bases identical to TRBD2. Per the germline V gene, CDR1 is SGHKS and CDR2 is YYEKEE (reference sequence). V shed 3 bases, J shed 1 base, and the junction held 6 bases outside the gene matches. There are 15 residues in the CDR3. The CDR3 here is CASSYREGVSYEQYF. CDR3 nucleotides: TGTGCCAGCAGCTATCGGGAGGGAGTGTCCTACGAGCAGTACTTC.

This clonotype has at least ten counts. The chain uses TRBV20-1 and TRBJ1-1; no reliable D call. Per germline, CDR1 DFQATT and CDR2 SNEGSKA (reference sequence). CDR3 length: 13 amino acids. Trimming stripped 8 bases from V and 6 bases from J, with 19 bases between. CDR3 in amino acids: CSRRRHFGAEAFF. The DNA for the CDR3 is TGCAGTCGGAGGAGGCACTTTGGGGCTGAAGCTTTCTTT.

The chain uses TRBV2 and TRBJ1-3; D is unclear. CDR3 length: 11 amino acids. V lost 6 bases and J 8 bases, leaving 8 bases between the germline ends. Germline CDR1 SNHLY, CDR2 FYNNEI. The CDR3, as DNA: TGTGCCAGCAGGAGGGAGGACACCATATATTTT. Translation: CASRREDTIYF.

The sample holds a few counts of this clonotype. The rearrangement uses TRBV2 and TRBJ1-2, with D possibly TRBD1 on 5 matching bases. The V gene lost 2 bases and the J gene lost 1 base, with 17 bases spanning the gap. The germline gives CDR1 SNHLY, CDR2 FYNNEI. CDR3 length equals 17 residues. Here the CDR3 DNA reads TGTGCCAGCAGTGAAATCCGAACAGGAGAAATTAACTATGGCTACACCTTC. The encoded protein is CASSEIRTGEINYGYTF.

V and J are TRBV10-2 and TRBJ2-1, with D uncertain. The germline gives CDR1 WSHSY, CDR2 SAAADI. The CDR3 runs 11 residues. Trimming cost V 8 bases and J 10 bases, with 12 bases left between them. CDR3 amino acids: CASAGFGEQFF. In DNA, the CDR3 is TGCGCCAGCGCAGGTTTTGGCGAGCAGTTCTTC.

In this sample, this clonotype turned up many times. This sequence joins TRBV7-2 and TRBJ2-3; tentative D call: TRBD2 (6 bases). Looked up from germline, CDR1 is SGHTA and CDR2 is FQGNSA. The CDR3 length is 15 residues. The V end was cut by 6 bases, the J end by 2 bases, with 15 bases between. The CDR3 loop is CASSVLAGTTDTQYF. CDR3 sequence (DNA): TGTGCCAGCAGTGTACTCGCGGGGACCACAGATACGCAGTATTTT.

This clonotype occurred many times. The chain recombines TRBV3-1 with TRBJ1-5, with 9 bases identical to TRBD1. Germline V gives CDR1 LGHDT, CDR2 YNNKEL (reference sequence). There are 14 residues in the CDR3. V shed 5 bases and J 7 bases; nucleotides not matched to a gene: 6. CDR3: CASSAGQGGQPQHF. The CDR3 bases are TGTGCCAGCAGCGCGGGACAGGGCGGACAGCCCCAGCATTTT.

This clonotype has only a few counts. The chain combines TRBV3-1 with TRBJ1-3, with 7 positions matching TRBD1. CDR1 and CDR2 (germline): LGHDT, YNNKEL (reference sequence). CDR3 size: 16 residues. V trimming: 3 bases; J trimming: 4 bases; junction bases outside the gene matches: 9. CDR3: CASSQAGGSTGNTIYF. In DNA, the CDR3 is TGTGCCAGCAGCCAGGCAGGGGGTTCCACGGGAAACACCATATATTTT.

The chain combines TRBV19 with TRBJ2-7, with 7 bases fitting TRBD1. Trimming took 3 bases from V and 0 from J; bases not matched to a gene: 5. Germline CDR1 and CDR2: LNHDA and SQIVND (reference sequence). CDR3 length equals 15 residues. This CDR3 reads CASSIRTGYSYEQYF. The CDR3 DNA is TGTGCCAGTAGTATTCGGACAGGTTACTCCTACGAGCAGTACTTC.

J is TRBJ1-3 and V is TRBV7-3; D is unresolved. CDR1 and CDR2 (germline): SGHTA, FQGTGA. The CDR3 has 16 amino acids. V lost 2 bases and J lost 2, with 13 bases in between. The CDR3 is CASSLGPGSAGNTIYF. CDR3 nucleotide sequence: TGTGCCAGCAGCTTAGGTCCGGGGAGCGCTGGAAACACCATATATTTT.

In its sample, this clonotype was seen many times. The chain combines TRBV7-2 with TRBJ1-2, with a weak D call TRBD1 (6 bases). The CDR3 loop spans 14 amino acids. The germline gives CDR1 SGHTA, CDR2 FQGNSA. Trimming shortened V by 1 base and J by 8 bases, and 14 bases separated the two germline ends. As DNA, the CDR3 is TGTGCCAGCAGCTTAGAAGGGCGGGGGCTGGGCTACACCTTC. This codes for CASSLEGRGLGYTF.

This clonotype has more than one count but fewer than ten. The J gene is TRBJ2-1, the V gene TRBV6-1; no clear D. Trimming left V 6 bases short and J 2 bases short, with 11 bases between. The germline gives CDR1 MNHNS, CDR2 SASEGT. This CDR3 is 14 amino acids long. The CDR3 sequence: CASSDRGPYNEQFF. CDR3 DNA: TGTGCCAGCAGCGACCGAGGCCCCTACAATGAGCAGTTCTTC.

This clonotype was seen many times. CDR3 nucleotide sequence: TGTGCCAGCAGTACAACCGGGACAGGGGTCTACGAGCAGTACTTC. The encoded protein is CASSTTGTGVYEQYF. The chain is built from TRBV28 and TRBJ2-7; 10 bases match TRBD1. CDR1 is MDHEN, CDR2 SYDVKM, per germline. The junction had 7 bases not matched to a gene; V was cut back by 5 bases and J by 3 bases. The CDR3 extends over 15 amino acids.

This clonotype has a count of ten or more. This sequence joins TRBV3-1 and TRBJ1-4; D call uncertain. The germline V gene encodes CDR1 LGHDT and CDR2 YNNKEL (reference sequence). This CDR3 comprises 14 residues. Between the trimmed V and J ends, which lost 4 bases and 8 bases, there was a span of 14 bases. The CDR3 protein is CASSRDTMGEKLFF. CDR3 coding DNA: TGTGCCAGCAGCCGAGACACCATGGGCGAAAAACTGTTTTTT.

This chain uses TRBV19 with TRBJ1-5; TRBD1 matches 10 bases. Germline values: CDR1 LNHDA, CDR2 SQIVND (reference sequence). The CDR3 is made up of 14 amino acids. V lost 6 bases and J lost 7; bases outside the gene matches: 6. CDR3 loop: CASRQTGGGQPQHF. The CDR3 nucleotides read TGTGCCAGTAGGCAGACAGGGGGCGGGCAGCCCCAGCATTTT. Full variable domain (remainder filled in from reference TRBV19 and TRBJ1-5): DGGITQSPKYLFRKEGQNVTLSCEQNLNHDAMYWYRQDPGQGLRLIYYSQIVNDFQKGDIAEGYSVSREKKESFPLTVTSAQKNPTAFYLCASRQTGGGQPQHFGDGTRLSIL.

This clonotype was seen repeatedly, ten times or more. DNA for the CDR3: TGTGCCAGCAGTTACCCGACATGGGGTACCGAGCAGTACTTC. This sequence encodes CASSYPTWGTEQYF. V gene TRBV6-5 combines with J gene TRBJ2-7, with no clear D. V shed 2 bases and J shed 6 bases, with 14 bases lying between them. Germline V CDR1 and CDR2: MNHEY, SVGAGI. This CDR3 contains 14 residues.

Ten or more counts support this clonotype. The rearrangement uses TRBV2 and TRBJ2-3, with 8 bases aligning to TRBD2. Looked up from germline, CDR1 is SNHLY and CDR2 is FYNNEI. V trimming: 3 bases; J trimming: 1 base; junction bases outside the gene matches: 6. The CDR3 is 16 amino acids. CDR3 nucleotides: TGTGCCAGCAGTGACCTCGGGGGGGCTGGCACAGATACGCAGTATTTT. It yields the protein CASSDLGGAGTDTQYF. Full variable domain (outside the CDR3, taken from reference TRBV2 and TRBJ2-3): EPEVTQTPSHQVTQMGQEVILRCVPISNHLYFYWYRQILGQKVEFLVSFYNNEISEKSEIFDDQFSVERPDGSNFTLKIRSTKLEDSAMYFCASSDLGGAGTDTQYFGPGTRLTVL.

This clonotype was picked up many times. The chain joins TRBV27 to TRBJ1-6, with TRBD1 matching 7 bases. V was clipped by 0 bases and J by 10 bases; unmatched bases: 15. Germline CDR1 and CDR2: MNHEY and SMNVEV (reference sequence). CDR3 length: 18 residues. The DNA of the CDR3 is TGTGCCAGCAGTTTATCGATAACGGGACAGACCTTATTGTCACCCCTCCACTTT. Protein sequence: CASSLSITGQTLLSPLHF.

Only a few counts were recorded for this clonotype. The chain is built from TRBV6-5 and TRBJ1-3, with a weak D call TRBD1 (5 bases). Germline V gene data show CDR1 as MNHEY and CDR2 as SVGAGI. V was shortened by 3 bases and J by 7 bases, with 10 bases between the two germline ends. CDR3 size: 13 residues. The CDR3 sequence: CASSYNRGNTIYF. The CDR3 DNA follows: TGTGCCAGCAGTTATAACCGGGGGAACACCATATATTTT.

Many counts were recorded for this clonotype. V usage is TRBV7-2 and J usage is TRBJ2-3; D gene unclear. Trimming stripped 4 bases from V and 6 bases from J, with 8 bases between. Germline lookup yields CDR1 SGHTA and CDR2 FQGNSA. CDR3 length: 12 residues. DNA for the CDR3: TGTGCCAGCAGCTCACGTCAGGATACGCAGTATTTT. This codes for CASSSRQDTQYF.

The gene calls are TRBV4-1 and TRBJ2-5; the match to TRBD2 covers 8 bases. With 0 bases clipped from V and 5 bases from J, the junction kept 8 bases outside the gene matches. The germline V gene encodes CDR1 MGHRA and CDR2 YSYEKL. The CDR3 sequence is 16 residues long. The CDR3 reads CASSQDGLAGGETQYF. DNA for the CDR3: TGCGCCAGCAGCCAAGATGGGCTAGCGGGCGGGGAGACCCAGTACTTC.

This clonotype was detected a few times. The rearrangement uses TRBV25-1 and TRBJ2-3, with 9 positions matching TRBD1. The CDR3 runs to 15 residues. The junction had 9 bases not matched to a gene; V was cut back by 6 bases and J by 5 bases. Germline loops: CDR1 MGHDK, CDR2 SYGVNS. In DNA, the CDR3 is TGTGCCAGCAGGCGACCGGGACAGGGAATAGATACGCAGTATTTT. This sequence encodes CASRRPGQGIDTQYF. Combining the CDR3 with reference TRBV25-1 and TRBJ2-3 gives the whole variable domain EADIYQTPRYLVIGTGKKITLECSQTMGHDKMYWYQQDPGMELHLIHYSYGVNSTEKGDLSSESTVSRIRTEHFPLTLESARPSHTSQYLCASRRPGQGIDTQYFGPGTRLTVL.

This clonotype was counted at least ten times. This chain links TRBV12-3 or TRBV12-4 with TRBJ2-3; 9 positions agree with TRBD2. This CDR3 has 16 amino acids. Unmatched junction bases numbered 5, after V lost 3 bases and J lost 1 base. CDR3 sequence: CASSFRSSGGTDTQYF. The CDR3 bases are TGTGCCAGCAGTTTTAGGTCTAGCGGGGGCACAGATACGCAGTATTTT.